The clone carrying this T cell receptor (beta chain) was seen more than once but under ten times. This specimen belongs to a study of blood T cells in healthy people across ages. A second about 7 to 12 cycle PCR used barcoded and J-beta primers. TCRdb redid the calling of the 5' RACE reads with MiXCR, one entry per CDR3 protein. The sample holds about 2 million distinct CDR3 sequences, less than 50% seen once. From germline, CDR1 is MNHEY and CDR2 SVGEGT. This CDR3 is 15 amino acids long. Trimming cost V 7 bases and J 2 bases; bases outside gene matches: 5. The rearrangement joins TRBV6-2 or TRBV6-3 to TRBJ2-7; the match to TRBD2 covers 13 bases. This TCR derives from a woman in her thirties or forties in good health. The sequenced sample was blood. The CDR3 coding sequence is TGTGCCAGCACCACGACTAGCGGGGGGACCTACGAGCAGTACTTC. It specifies CASTTTSGGTYEQYF.